This T cell receptor (beta chain) appears in the sequencing data of a study of spatial heterogeneity in lung cancer. Study in general: Donors were around 70 untreated early-stage non-small cell lung cancer patients. Available PBMC from follow-up, collected a median of roughly two years after resection, underwent sequencing. Findings of the study overall: The study found ubiquitous expanded tumor TCRs in blood more at resection than follow-up.

The CDR3 is made up of 12 amino acids. The V end lost 1 base, the J end lost 4 bases, and 3 bases lay between the germline ends. Germline CDR1 is LGHDT and CDR2 is YNNKEL (reference sequence). This clonotype showed up many times. What it recognizes is unknown. Time point described: blood at routine non-recurrence follow-up after resection. Unique molecular identifiers tagged every individual TCR cDNA molecule. Each CDR3 protein gets one entry after TCRdb re-called the 5' RACE reads with MiXCR. The sample yields 20,000 to 30,000 distinct CDR3 sequences, over 7.5% seen once. Sequences were derived from PBMCs, sampled at follow-up. The genes are TRBV3-1 and TRBJ2-3; D ambiguous. The sequence was obtained from a male donor with early-stage non-small cell lung cancer. CDR3 region: CASSQVADTQYF. In DNA form, the CDR3 reads TGTGCCAGCAGCCAAGTGGCAGATACGCAGTATTTT.